This passage covers 18 T cell receptor beta chains from one sample sequenced in a study of T cell repertoires in cytomegalovirus infection. TCRdb reprocessed the reads with MiXCR, giving one entry per CDR3 protein. The sample comprises more than 85,000 distinct CDR3 sequences, 20% to 30% of which are singletons, and roughly two fifths rests with the top ten. The sequencing input was CD8+ T cells from PBMCs. Receptors were obtained from a human donor in good health (CMV status not recorded). Some clones in this sample may be carry-over from other donors' samples.

This clonotype was found a few times. The chain recombines TRBV20-1 with TRBJ2-2; the match to TRBD2 covers 10 bases. V was clipped by 0 bases and J by 7 bases; unmatched bases: 8. The CDR3 runs 16 residues. Germline CDR1 reads DFQATT; CDR2 reads SNEGSKA (reference sequence). CDR3 nucleotides: TGCAGTGCTAGAGAGACAGCGGGGGGGCTGGACGGGGAGCTGTTTTTT. Its protein is CSARETAGGLDGELFF.

The chain joins TRBV20-1 to TRBJ1-2; D is possibly TRBD1 (5 bases). This CDR3 has 13 amino acids. In germline, CDR1 is DFQATT, CDR2 SNEGSKA (reference sequence). V was pared by 3 bases and J by 4 bases, with 12 bases between. DNA for the CDR3: TGCAGTGCTAGGGTTACCGACAGCTATGGCTACACCTTC. It translates to CSARVTDSYGYTF.

This clonotype was detected ten times or more. The chain is built from TRBV5-6 and TRBJ2-1; D might be TRBD2 (6 bases). The CDR3 is made up of 13 amino acids. Trimming cost V 4 bases and J 7 bases, with 12 bases left between them. The germline gives CDR1 SGHDT, CDR2 YYEEEE. CDR3 region: CASSPPAGNEQFF. DNA for the CDR3: TGTGCCAGCAGCCCCCCTGCGGGAAATGAGCAGTTCTTC.

The sample holds many counts of this clonotype. This chain connects TRBV28 to TRBJ1-5; TRBD1 matches 8 bases. CDR1 MDHEN and CDR2 SYDVKM come from the germline V gene. This CDR3 is built from 14 residues. V lost 5 bases to trimming and J lost 5 bases; unmatched junction nucleotides: 5. CDR3 protein: CASSRVTGDQPQHF. The CDR3 DNA sequence: TGTGCCAGCAGTAGAGTGACAGGGGATCAGCCCCAGCATTTT.

A remark on this clonotype: One junction end disagrees with the germline gene, perhaps due to a read error. The rearrangement joins TRBV29-1 to TRBJ2-2; TRBD2 might be the D (5 bases). CDR1 and CDR2 (germline): SQVTM, ANQGSEA. The CDR3 has 13 amino acids. This CDR3 reads CSVRLSNTGELFF. CDR3 DNA: TGTAGCGTTAGGTTATCGAACACCGGGGAGCTGTTTTTT.

This clonotype was counted a few times. The chain combines TRBV5-1 with TRBJ2-7, with 10 positions matching TRBD1. From germline, CDR1 is SGHRS and CDR2 YFSETQ. Germline trimming cut 4 bases from V and 11 bases from J; bases unmatched to any gene: 9. There are 13 residues in the CDR3. CDR3 loop: CASSPPAGTGEYF. The CDR3 DNA sequence: TGCGCCAGCAGCCCCCCCGCCGGGACAGGGGAGTACTTC.

This sequence joins TRBV29-1 and TRBJ1-1, with D possibly matching TRBD1 (5 bases). Per the germline V gene, CDR1 is SQVTM and CDR2 is ANQGSEA. There are 9 residues in the CDR3. The V gene lost 7 bases and the J gene lost 8 bases, with 8 bases spanning the gap. Here the CDR3 DNA reads TGCAGCGCGGGACTGGAAGCTTTCTTT. Translation: CSAGLEAFF.

This clonotype occurred many times. The V and J genes are TRBV7-3 and TRBJ2-5; D remains ambiguous. Germline CDR1 is SGHTA and CDR2 is FQGTGA. V was shortened by 2 bases and J by 4 bases, with 11 bases between the two germline ends. The CDR3 has 14 residues. CDR3: CASSLSGPGETQYF. DNA of the CDR3: TGTGCCAGCAGCTTATCCGGGCCGGGAGAGACCCAGTACTTC.

There are a few counts of this clonotype. The V and J genes are TRBV29-1 and TRBJ1-3; the D is unclear. CDR3 size: 14 residues. Trimming pared 2 bases from V and 4 bases from J, leaving 12 bases between. Germline CDR1 SQVTM, CDR2 ANQGSEA. CDR3 amino acids: CSVELGPTGNTIYF. The CDR3 DNA follows: TGCAGCGTTGAATTAGGCCCCACGGGAAACACCATATATTTT.

The chain carries TRBV15 and TRBJ1-4; the D gene is possibly TRBD1 (5 bases). CDR1 LNHNV and CDR2 YYDKDF come from the germline V gene (reference sequence). This CDR3 region has 15 residues. V was clipped by 0 bases and J by 8 bases, with 13 bases between them. CDR3 sequence reads: CATSRDRAGGEKLFF. DNA of the CDR3: TGTGCCACCAGCAGAGATCGGGCGGGGGGAGAAAAACTGTTTTTT.

The chain recombines TRBV15 with TRBJ2-2, with 10 nucleotides matching TRBD2. Trimming at V came to 3 bases and at J to 5 bases, leaving 9 bases not matched to a gene. This CDR3 has 17 residues. Germline V gene sequence: CDR1 LNHNV, CDR2 YYDKDF (reference sequence). The CDR3 region has the DNA TGTGCCACCAGCAGTGAAGCGGGAGGGCCTTGGACCGGGGAGCTGTTTTTT. Its protein is CATSSEAGGPWTGELFF. Full variable domain (outside the CDR3, taken from reference TRBV15 and TRBJ2-2): DAMVIQNPRYQVTQFGKPVTLSCSQTLNHNVMYWYQQKSSQAPKLLFHYYDKDFNNEADTPDNFQSRRPNTSFCFLDIRSPGLGDTAMYLCATSSEAGGPWTGELFFGEGSRLTVL.

V is TRBV7-6 and J is TRBJ2-7; no definite D call. Trimming stripped 5 bases from V and 7 bases from J, with 12 bases between. Germline V gene sequence: CDR1 SGHVS, CDR2 FNYEAQ. The CDR3 extends over 12 amino acids. CDR3 bases: TGTGCCAGCAGCAAACCCGCCGGGGAGCAGTACTTC. This sequence encodes CASSKPAGEQYF.

Ten or more counts support this clonotype. The chain couples TRBV7-2 to TRBJ2-7, with D perhaps matching TRBD2 (5 bases). CDR3 length equals 15 residues. V was trimmed by 5 bases and J by 2 bases, leaving 16 bases between them. Germline CDR1 SGHTA, CDR2 FQGNSA. The CDR3 loop reads CASSRLTRGTYEQYF. The CDR3 region has the DNA TGTGCCAGCAGCCGTCTGACACGGGGAACCTACGAGCAGTACTTC. Combining the CDR3 with reference TRBV7-2 and TRBJ2-7 gives the whole variable domain GAGVSQSPSNKVTEKGKDVELRCDPISGHTALYWYRQSLGQGLEFLIYFQGNSAPDKSGLPSDRFSAERTGGSVSTLTIQRTQQEDSAVYLCASSRLTRGTYEQYFGPGTRLTVT.

The sample holds one count of this clonotype. The gene calls are TRBV19 and TRBJ2-1; TRBD2 matches 9 bases. In germline, CDR1 is LNHDA, CDR2 SQIVND (reference sequence). V was clipped by 6 bases and J by 9 bases; unmatched bases: 6. The CDR3 is 13 amino acids. CDR3: CASSLGTSSEQFF. DNA for the CDR3: TGTGCCAGTAGCCTCGGGACTAGCAGTGAGCAGTTCTTC.

This rearrangement joins TRBV4-3 to TRBJ2-4, with 7 bases matching TRBD2. There are 13 residues in the CDR3. J gave up 5 bases and V 5 bases, and 3 bases lay outside the gene matches. In germline, CDR1 is LGHNA, CDR2 YSLEER. The chain's CDR3 is CASSRAGENIQYF. In DNA form, the CDR3 reads TGCGCCAGCAGCAGGGCGGGGGAAAACATTCAGTACTTC.

This clonotype came up a few times. The chain has TRBV7-8 and TRBJ1-4, with 7 nucleotides matching TRBD1. Germline trimming cut 1 base from V and 7 bases from J; bases unmatched to any gene: 3. CDR3 length: 14 residues. Looked up from germline, CDR1 is SGHVS and CDR2 is FQNEAQ. The CDR3 protein is CASSLGQGVEKLFF. CDR3 sequence (DNA): TGTGCCAGCAGCTTAGGGCAGGGGGTTGAAAAACTGTTTTTT.

This clonotype showed up many times. This sequence joins TRBV12-3 or TRBV12-4 and TRBJ2-1; TRBD1 agrees at 9 bases. Unmatched junction bases numbered 7, after V lost 6 bases and J lost 7 bases. This CDR3 is 14 amino acids long. The CDR3 region is CASSPTGGVNEQFF. The CDR3 DNA is TGTGCCAGCAGCCCTACAGGGGGCGTAAATGAGCAGTTCTTC.

There are a few counts of this clonotype. The chain links TRBV27 to TRBJ1-1; 8 bases fit TRBD1. V lost 1 base to trimming and J lost 3 bases; unmatched junction nucleotides: 7. The CDR3 runs to 16 residues. Germline loops: CDR1 MNHEY, CDR2 SMNVEV (reference sequence). CDR3 DNA: TGTGCCAGCAGTTTATTGAGGACAGGGCTCGACACTGAAGCTTTCTTT. Its protein is CASSLLRTGLDTEAFF.